This TCR beta chain was identified in a study of T cell responses to AZD1222 COVID-19 vaccine. General study results and limits: Of the AZD1222 recipients, only six were seropositive at baseline. Nearly half of spike-specific TCRs reportedly go after variant regions that carry no mutations.

In this sample, this clone turned up once. Its antigen is still unknown. Measured with immunoSEQ multiplex PCR; TCRdb has only the in-frame clones, and not every one. The profile shows about 110,000 clones, roughly 84% of them singletons. This CDR3 has 15 amino acids. Trimming at V came to 5 bases and at J to 5 bases, leaving 9 bases not matched to a gene. Germline CDR1 and CDR2: SGHVS and FQNEAQ. The receptor was isolated from an adult in good health. V is TRBV7-8 and J is TRBJ2-3, with 8 positions matching TRBD1. The sample in question was peripheral blood, obtained on day 0 of AZD1222 vaccination. The CDR3 region has the DNA TGTGCCAGCAGCGAGAGGACAGGGAGGAAAGATACGCAGTATTTT. Protein sequence: CASSERTGRKDTQYF. Filled out from reference TRBV7-8 and TRBJ2-3, the complete variable domain reads GAGVSQSPRYKVAKRGQDVALRCDPISGHVSLFWYQQALGQGPEFLTYFQNEAQLDKSGLPSDRFFAERPEGSVSTLKIQRTQQEDSAVYLCASSERTGRKDTQYFGPGTRLTVL.